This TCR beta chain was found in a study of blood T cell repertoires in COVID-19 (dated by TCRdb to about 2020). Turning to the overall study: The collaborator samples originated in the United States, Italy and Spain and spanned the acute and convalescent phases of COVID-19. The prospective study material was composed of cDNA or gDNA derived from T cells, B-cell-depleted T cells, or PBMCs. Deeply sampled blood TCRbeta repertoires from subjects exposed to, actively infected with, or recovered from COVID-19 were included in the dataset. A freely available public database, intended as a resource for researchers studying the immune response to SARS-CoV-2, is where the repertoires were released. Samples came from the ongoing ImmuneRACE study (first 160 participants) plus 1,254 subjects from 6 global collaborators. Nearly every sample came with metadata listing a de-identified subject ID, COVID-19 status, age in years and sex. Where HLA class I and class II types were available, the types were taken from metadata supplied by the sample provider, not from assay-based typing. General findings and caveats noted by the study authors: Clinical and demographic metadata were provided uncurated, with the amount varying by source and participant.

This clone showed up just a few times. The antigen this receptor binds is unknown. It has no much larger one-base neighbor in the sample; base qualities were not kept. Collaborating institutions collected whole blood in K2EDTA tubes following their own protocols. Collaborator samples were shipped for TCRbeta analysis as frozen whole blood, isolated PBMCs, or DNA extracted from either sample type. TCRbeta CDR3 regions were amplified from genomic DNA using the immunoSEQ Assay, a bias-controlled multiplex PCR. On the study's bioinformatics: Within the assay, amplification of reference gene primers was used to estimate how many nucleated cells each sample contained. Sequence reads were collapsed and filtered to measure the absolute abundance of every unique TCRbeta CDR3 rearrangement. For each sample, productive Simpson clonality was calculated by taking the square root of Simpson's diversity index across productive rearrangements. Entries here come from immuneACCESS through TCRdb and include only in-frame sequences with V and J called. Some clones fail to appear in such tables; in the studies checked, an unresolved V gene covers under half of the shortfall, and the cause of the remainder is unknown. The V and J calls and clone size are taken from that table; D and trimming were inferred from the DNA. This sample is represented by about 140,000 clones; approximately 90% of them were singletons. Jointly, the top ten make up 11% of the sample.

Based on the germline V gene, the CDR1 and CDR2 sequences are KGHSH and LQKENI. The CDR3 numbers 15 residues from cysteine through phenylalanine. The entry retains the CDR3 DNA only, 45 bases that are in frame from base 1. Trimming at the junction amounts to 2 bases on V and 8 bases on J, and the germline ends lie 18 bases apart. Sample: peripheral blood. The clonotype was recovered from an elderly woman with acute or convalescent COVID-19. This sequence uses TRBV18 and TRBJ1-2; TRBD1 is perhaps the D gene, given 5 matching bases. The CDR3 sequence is CASSPNLGASDGYTF. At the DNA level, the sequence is TGTGCCAGCTCACCAAATTTAGGGGCGTCTGACGGCTACACCTTC.